One sample yielded the 19 T cell receptor beta chains listed below, sequenced in a study of blood T cell repertoires in COVID-19 (dated by TCRdb to the early 2020s). Receptor libraries were prepared by the immunoSEQ multiplex PCR assay. The source is immuneACCESS, and TCRdb retained only in-frame sequences with V and J called. Part of the clones is not carried over; for the studies checked, unresolved V genes explain less than half of this, and the remainder is unexplained. The sample table lists under 40,000 clones, 80% of them with a count of one. The top ten hold about an eighth of the sample. The sequencing input was peripheral blood. Receptor source: a woman in her seventies with acute or convalescent COVID-19.

The gene calls are TRBV28 and TRBJ2-7; D ambiguous. Germline CDR1 is MDHEN and CDR2 is SYDVKM. The CDR3 spans 14 residues. The V gene lost 6 bases and the J gene lost 7 bases, with 19 bases spanning the gap. The CDR3 DNA reads TGTGCCAGCAGCCTTGACAACGTTTTGTGTGAGCAGTACTTC. This codes for CASSLDNVLCEQYF.

This rearrangement joins TRBV5-6 to TRBJ1-4, with a possible D match to TRBD1 (6 bases). Trimming stripped 5 bases from V and 8 bases from J, with 16 bases between. The CDR3 runs 14 residues. Germline-derived CDR1 and CDR2 are SGHDT and YYEEEE. Written as DNA, the CDR3 is TGTGCCAGCAGTAAGGGACATGTAGGAGAAAAACTGTTTTTT. The encoded protein is CASSKGHVGEKLFF.

This clone was detected only once. The chain is built from TRBV27 and TRBJ2-2; 7 nucleotides match TRBD1. This CDR3 comprises 16 residues. Germline V gene data show CDR1 as MNHEY and CDR2 as SMNVEV (reference sequence). Trimming took 7 bases from V and 5 from J; bases not matched to a gene: 13. Written as DNA, the CDR3 is TGTGCCAGCACAGGACTTAGGGGGCCAGGGACCGGGGAGCTGTTTTTT. It specifies CASTGLRGPGTGELFF.

The rearrangement joins TRBV6-5 to TRBJ1-6, with 7 bases that match TRBD1. After removal of 5 bases from V and 4 bases from J, the junction contained 2 bases not matched to a gene. This CDR3 contains 14 residues. In germline, CDR1 is MNHEY, CDR2 SVGAGI. DNA for the CDR3: TGTGCCAGCAGTCGACAGGGTTATAATTCACCCCTCCACTTT. Its protein is CASSRQGYNSPLHF.

The chain carries TRBV6-1 and TRBJ2-1; 7 positions match TRBD1. The CDR3 is made up of 18 amino acids. J gave up 3 bases and V 4 bases, and 15 bases lay outside the gene matches. From germline, CDR1 is MNHNS and CDR2 SASEGT. The CDR3 reads CASSGPASPGQFYNEQFF. CDR3 in DNA: TGTGCCAGCAGTGGACCCGCTTCCCCGGGACAGTTCTACAATGAGCAGTTCTTC.

This clone turned up a few times. The gene calls are TRBV7-9 and TRBJ2-7; TRBD1 matches 7 bases. Germline CDR1 is SEHNR and CDR2 is FQNEAQ (reference sequence). With V trimmed by 1 base and J by 5 bases, 8 bases remained unmatched. The CDR3 is 15 residues long. The CDR3 nucleotides are TGTGCCAGCAGCTTAGGGGTAGGGGGCGCGAACGAGCAGTACTTC. This sequence encodes CASSLGVGGANEQYF.

The CDR3 bases are TGTGCCAGCACCTGGGGCAGGAGCTCCTACGAGCAGTACTTC. Translated: CASTWGRSSYEQYF. The V and J genes are TRBV5-6 and TRBJ2-7, with a tentative D call TRBD1 (5 bases). The CDR3 length is 14 residues. V was cut by 6 bases and J by 0 bases, with 13 bases left in between. CDR1 and CDR2 from the germline V gene are SGHDT and YYEEEE.

This clone was detected only a few times. The gene calls are TRBV19 and TRBJ1-1; TRBD1 is a possible D gene (5 bases). CDR1 LNHDA and CDR2 SQIVND come from the germline V gene (reference sequence). The ends were cut back, 4 bases at V and 0 bases at J, with 18 bases in the middle. This CDR3 has 17 residues. CDR3 residues: CASSRGRLTFMNTEAFF. DNA for the CDR3: TGTGCCAGTAGTAGGGGCCGGTTGACGTTCATGAACACTGAAGCTTTCTTT.

This clone was seen ten or more times. The chain combines TRBV27 with TRBJ1-5, with D possibly being TRBD1 (6 bases). The CDR3 contains 15 residues. Germline lookup yields CDR1 MNHEY and CDR2 SMNVEV (reference sequence). V gave up 6 bases and J gave up 1 base, with 13 bases separating them. The CDR3 here is CASSTAGVSNQPQHF. CDR3 nucleotide sequence: TGTGCCAGCAGCACCGCAGGGGTGAGCAATCAGCCCCAGCATTTT.

The genes are TRBV2 and TRBJ2-7; 7 bases match TRBD1. Germline loops: CDR1 SNHLY, CDR2 FYNNEI. V gave up 7 bases and J gave up 5 bases; unmatched junction bases: 5. The CDR3 is 12 amino acids. CDR3 residues: CASKRGLNEQYF. CDR3 DNA sequence: TGTGCCAGCAAGAGGGGGCTCAACGAGCAGTACTTC.

V is TRBV19 and J is TRBJ2-3, with TRBD2 matching 9 bases. Germline assignment: CDR1 LNHDA and CDR2 SQIVND (reference sequence). The ends lost 6 bases at V and 1 base at J; junction bases unmatched: 2. The CDR3 extends over 14 amino acids. The CDR3 spells CASRGTSRTDTQYF. CDR3 DNA sequence: TGTGCCAGTAGAGGGACTAGCCGCACAGATACGCAGTATTTT.

The V gene is TRBV12-5, the J gene TRBJ2-3; 7 bases agree with TRBD2. The CDR3 is made up of 15 amino acids. Germline V lookup: CDR1 LGHNT, CDR2 FRNRAP. V lost 4 bases and J lost 2; bases outside the gene matches: 6. The CDR3 DNA follows: TGTGCTAGTGGTTCTGGGGGGGGTTTCACAGATACGCAGTATTTT. Its protein product is CASGSGGGFTDTQYF. Full variable domain (rest looked up from reference TRBV12-5 and TRBJ2-3): DARVTQTPRHKVTEMGQEVTMRCQPILGHNTVFWYRQTMMQGLELLAYFRNRAPLDDSGMPKDRFSAEMPDATLATLKIQPSEPRDSAVYFCASGSGGGFTDTQYFGPGTRLTVL.

The chain couples TRBV6-1 to TRBJ2-1, with TRBD1 identical over 7 bases. V gave up 2 bases and J gave up 4 bases; unmatched junction bases: 2. Germline V lookup: CDR1 MNHNS, CDR2 SASEGT. The length of the CDR3 is 14 residues. CDR3 nucleotide sequence: TGTGCCAGCAGTGAATTGGGACAGTACAATGAGCAGTTCTTC. Translation: CASSELGQYNEQFF.

CDR3 sequence (DNA): TGTGCCAGCAGCCCGGGACAGGGGGCGGTCGAGCAGTACTTC. Its translation: CASSPGQGAVEQYF. V and J are TRBV5-5 and TRBJ2-7; 12 nucleotides line up with TRBD1. Germline V gene lookup returns CDR1 SGHKS and CDR2 YYEKEE (reference sequence). Germline trimming cut 4 bases from V and 6 bases from J; bases unmatched to any gene: 5. The CDR3 runs 14 residues.

CDR3 amino acids: CASTATSGRGDEQFF. The DNA of the CDR3 is TGTGCCAGCACCGCGACTAGCGGGAGGGGTGATGAGCAGTTCTTC. The chain combines TRBV6-5 with TRBJ2-1; TRBD2 matches at 14 bases. Trimming cost V 7 bases and J 8 bases; bases outside gene matches: 7. The CDR3 is made up of 15 amino acids. Germline values: CDR1 MNHEY, CDR2 SVGAGI.

The chain carries TRBV5-1 and TRBJ2-7; D is unclear. Trimming took off 0 bases at V and 0 bases at J, with 7 bases between the two ends. Germline CDR1 reads SGHRS; CDR2 reads YFSETQ. The CDR3 has 14 amino acids. CDR3 amino acids: CASSLAFSSYEQYF. CDR3 DNA sequence: TGCGCCAGCAGCTTGGCCTTCAGCTCCTACGAGCAGTACTTC.

The chain recombines TRBV28 with TRBJ1-2; a possible D gene is TRBD1 (6 bases). V was shortened by 3 bases and J by 11 bases, with 13 bases between the two germline ends. CDR1 and CDR2 from the germline V gene are MDHEN and SYDVKM. This CDR3 region has 12 residues. CDR3 protein: CASSFEWGQYTF. CDR3 sequence (DNA): TGTGCCAGCAGTTTCGAGTGGGGACAATACACCTTC.

The J gene is TRBJ2-7, the V gene TRBV19; D is possibly TRBD2 (5 bases). The CDR3 extends over 15 amino acids. The V end lost 4 bases, the J end lost 7 bases, and 20 bases lay between the germline ends. Germline CDR1 LNHDA, CDR2 SQIVND (reference sequence). The chain's CDR3 is CASSTSVSGSGEQYF. The CDR3 nucleotides are TGTGCCAGTAGTACCTCAGTCTCGGGGTCAGGAGAGCAGTACTTC.

This clone was detected only once. This chain uses TRBV6-5 with TRBJ2-1; 12 bases agree with TRBD2. Germline V gene data show CDR1 as MNHEY and CDR2 as SVGAGI. After removal of 5 bases from V and 8 bases from J, the junction contained 4 bases not matched to a gene. The CDR3 loop spans 14 amino acids. CDR3 sequence reads: CASSRTSGIDEQFF. In nucleotides, the CDR3 is TGTGCCAGCAGTCGGACTAGCGGGATAGATGAGCAGTTCTTC.